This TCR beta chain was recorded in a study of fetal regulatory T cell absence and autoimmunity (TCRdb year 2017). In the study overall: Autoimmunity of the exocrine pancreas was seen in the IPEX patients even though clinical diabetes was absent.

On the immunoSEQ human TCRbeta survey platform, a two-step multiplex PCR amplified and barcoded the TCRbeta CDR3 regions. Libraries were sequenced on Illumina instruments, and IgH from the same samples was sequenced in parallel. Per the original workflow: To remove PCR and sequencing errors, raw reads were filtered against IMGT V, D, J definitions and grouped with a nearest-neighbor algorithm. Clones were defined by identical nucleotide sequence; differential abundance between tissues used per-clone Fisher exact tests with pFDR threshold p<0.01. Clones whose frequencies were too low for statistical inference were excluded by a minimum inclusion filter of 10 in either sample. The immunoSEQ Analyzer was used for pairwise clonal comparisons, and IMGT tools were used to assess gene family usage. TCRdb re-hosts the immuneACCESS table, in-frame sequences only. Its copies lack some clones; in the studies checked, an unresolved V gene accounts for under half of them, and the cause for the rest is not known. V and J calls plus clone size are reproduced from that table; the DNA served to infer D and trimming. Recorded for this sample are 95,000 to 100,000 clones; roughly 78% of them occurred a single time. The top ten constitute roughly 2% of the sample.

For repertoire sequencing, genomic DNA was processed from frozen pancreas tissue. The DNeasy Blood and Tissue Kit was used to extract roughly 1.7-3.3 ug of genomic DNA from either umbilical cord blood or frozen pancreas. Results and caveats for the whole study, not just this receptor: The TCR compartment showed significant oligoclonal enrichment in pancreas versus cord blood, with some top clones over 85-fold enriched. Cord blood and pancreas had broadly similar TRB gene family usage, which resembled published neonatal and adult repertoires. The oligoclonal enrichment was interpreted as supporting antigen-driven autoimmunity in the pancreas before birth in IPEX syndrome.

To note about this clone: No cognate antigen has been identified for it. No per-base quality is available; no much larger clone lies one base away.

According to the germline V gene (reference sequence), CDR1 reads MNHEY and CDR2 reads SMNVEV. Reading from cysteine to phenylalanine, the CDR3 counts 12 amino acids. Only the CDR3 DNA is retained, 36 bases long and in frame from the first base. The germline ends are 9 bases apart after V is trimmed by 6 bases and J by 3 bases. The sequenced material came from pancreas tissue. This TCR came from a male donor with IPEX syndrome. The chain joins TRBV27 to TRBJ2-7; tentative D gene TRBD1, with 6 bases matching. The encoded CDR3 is CASRSQGYEQYF. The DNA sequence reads TGTGCCAGCAGGTCACAGGGCTACGAGCAGTACTTC.